Listed here is a single T cell receptor (beta chain). The J segment lost 10 bases and the V segment lost 4 bases, leaving 15 bases of the junction unmatched. The CDR3 is made up of 15 amino acids. Germline V gene sequence: CDR1 SGHRS, CDR2 YFSETQ. The data stem from a study of cytomegalovirus exposure and HLA in healthy donors. Primers: 60 Vbeta forward and 13 Jbeta reverse. Clones were sequenced by immunoSEQ multiplex PCR, and TCRdb holds only the in-frame ones, with some missing. The profile covers about 160,000 clones, with more than 75% appearing a single time and 3.5% taken by the ten largest. This rearrangement joins TRBV5-1 to TRBJ1-1; 8 bases are shared with TRBD1. The sequenced sample consisted of PBMCs. This receptor was taken from a human donor in good health. The CDR3, as DNA: TGCGCCAGCAGCCTAAGACAGGGGTCCACTTCTGGAGCTTTCTTT. Its translation: CASSLRQGSTSGAFF.